The clone carrying this T cell receptor (beta chain) was seen repeatedly, ten times or more. The authors amplified TCR beta CDR3 regions from RNA transcripts. First-round RT-PCR with HTBI primers preceded a second-round multiplex PCR. TCRdb re-called the multiplex PCR reads with MiXCR, one entry per CDR3 protein. Of some 150,000 distinct CDR3 sequences in the sample, 35% to 50% were seen once. This entry is derived from a study of Graves' ophthalmopathy and Graves' hyperthyroidism. Clinicians diagnosed using symptoms, serum thyroxine, TRAb, thyroid ultrasound and orbital computed tomography. The specimen was peripheral blood. The sequence derives from a young man with Graves' ophthalmopathy.

The CDR3 DNA reads as TGTGCCAGCAGTGCGGACCGCTACGGCTACACCTTC. Protein product: CASSADRYGYTF. This chain uses TRBV6-1 with TRBJ1-2; D call uncertain. Trimming left V 4 bases short and J 8 bases short, with 11 bases between. The CDR3 is made up of 12 amino acids. CDR1 is MNHNS, CDR2 SASEGT, per germline.